This passage covers 22 T cell receptor beta chains from one sample sequenced in a study of T cells in women clearing cervical HPV infection. Here immunoSEQ multiplex PCR was the method, and the copy in TCRdb shows in-frame clones only, minus some. This sample contains approximately 49,000 clones. Input material: blood buffy coat. The receptors were sampled from a woman between 18 and 69 years old with a cervical HPV16 infection that either progressed to CIN3+ or cleared (not recorded which).

Note on this clone: The read ends 3 residues before the CDR3 terminus; that terminus is restored from the germline J gene. This chain links TRBV7-2 with TRBJ2-3, with 11 nucleotides matching TRBD2. This CDR3 is built from 15 residues. J lost 4 bases, V lost 5 bases, and 5 bases had no gene match. Germline CDR1 and CDR2: SGHTA and FQGNSA. The sequenced CDR3 bases are TGTGCCAGCAGCCCAGATAGCGGGGGGGCAGATACG. This gives the protein CASSPDSGGADT. The entire CDR3 is CASSPDSGGADTQYF.

CDR3 in amino acids: CASIRWNTEAFF. The sequenced part of the CDR3 DNA is TGTGCCAGTATTCGGTGGAACACTGAA. The chain links TRBV19 to TRBJ1-1, with D hard to call. From the germline J gene comes the end of the CDR3, since the read stops 3 residues before it. The germline CDR1 and CDR2 sequences are LNHDA and SQIVND (reference sequence). The length of the CDR3 is 12 residues. The V end lost 7 bases, the J end lost 1 base, and 7 bases lay between the germline ends.

CDR3 sequence: CSGRQGASETQYF. The CDR3 bases that were read are TGCAGCGGACGACAGGGGGCATCAGAGACC. V usage is TRBV29-1 and J usage is TRBJ2-5; 10 nucleotides agree with TRBD1. The CDR3 goes on 3 residues after the read ends, and that part is filled in from the germline J gene. Germline CDR1 is SQVTM and CDR2 is ANQGSEA. V was clipped by 7 bases and J by 4 bases; unmatched bases: 6. This CDR3 region has 13 residues.

About this clone: The read ends 3 residues before the CDR3 terminus; that terminus is restored from the germline J gene. The chain joins TRBV30 to TRBJ1-5; 8 bases agree with TRBD1. With 2 bases clipped from V and 3 bases from J, the junction kept 9 bases outside the gene matches. Germline CDR1 is GTSNPN and CDR2 is SVGIG (reference sequence). The CDR3 is 16 amino acids. The CDR3 here is CAWSPGQGMPNQPQHF. The part of the CDR3 DNA that was read is TGTGCCTGGAGTCCAGGACAGGGAATGCCCAATCAGCCC.

Details on this clone: Read coverage stops 3 residues before the CDR3 terminus; the germline J gene supplies the remainder. V gene TRBV5-1 combines with J gene TRBJ2-1; TRBD1 aligns across 9 bases. The trim removed 0 bases at V and 4 bases at J, leaving 5 bases unmatched. Germline CDR1 reads SGHRS; CDR2 reads YFSETQ. There are 16 residues in the CDR3. CDR3 DNA, as far as it was read: TGCGCCAGCAGCTTGGCAACAGGGGGCGCATACAATGAG. This encodes CASSLATGGAYNE. The CDR3 as a whole reads CASSLATGGAYNEQFF.

Incomplete CDR3 DNA: TGTGCCAGCAGTGCTCCGTTCTCCTACGAG. It is translated as CASSAPFSYE. The whole CDR3 sequence reads CASSAPFSYEQYF. V gene TRBV2 combines with J gene TRBJ2-7; D unresolved. The read terminates 3 residues ahead of where the CDR3 ends, so the germline J gene completes it. The CDR3 consists of 13 residues. Germline loops: CDR1 SNHLY, CDR2 FYNNEI. V was trimmed by 4 bases and J by 0 bases, leaving 7 bases between them.

The sequenced CDR3 bases are TGTGCCAGCATCCCGGTTAGCGGGGGTACAGATACG. The encoded protein is CASIPVSGGTDT. The full CDR3 is CASIPVSGGTDTQYF. The V gene is TRBV12-3 or TRBV12-4, the J gene TRBJ2-3; the match to TRBD2 covers 9 bases. The CDR3 end lies 3 residues beyond the end of the read and is filled in from the germline J gene. CDR3 length equals 15 residues. The J segment lost 3 bases and the V segment lost 7 bases, leaving 8 bases of the junction unmatched.

In the case of this clone: Read sequence stops 3 residues before the CDR3 end, and the germline J gene provides the missing end. The gene calls are TRBV6-1 and TRBJ2-7, with TRBD2 matching 10 bases. Trimming removed 0 bases from V and 0 bases from J; junction bases left unmatched: 5. The CDR3 sequence is 17 residues long. Germline V lookup: CDR1 MNHNS, CDR2 SASEGT. The covered CDR3 bases are TGTGCCAGCAGTGAAGCGGTAACTAGCGGGATCTCCTACGAG. It is translated as CASSEAVTSGISYE. The full CDR3 protein reads CASSEAVTSGISYEQYF.

A remark on this clone: The missing CDR3 end, 3 residues past where the read stops, is filled in from the germline J gene. V gene TRBV20-1 combines with J gene TRBJ1-1; 8 nucleotides agree with TRBD1. There are 13 residues in the CDR3. The junction had 6 bases not matched to a gene; V was cut back by 6 bases and J by 3 bases. Germline V lookup: CDR1 DFQATT, CDR2 SNEGSKA (reference sequence). The CDR3 bases that were read are TGCAGTGCCCCACAGGGGGGTTACACTGAA. Translating it yields CSAPQGGYTE. From start to end, the CDR3 is CSAPQGGYTEAFF.

With regard to this clone: The junction does not match germline at one end; this may be a read error. Sequencing ends 3 residues short of the CDR3 end; the germline J gene provides the rest. The chain carries TRBV4-2 and TRBJ2-3; the D gene is possibly TRBD2 (7 bases). The CDR3 totals 16 residues. The germline V gene encodes CDR1 LGHNA and CDR2 YNFKEQ. CDR3 amino acids: CASSQVTRGAGDTQYF. Partial CDR3 DNA: TGCGCCAGCAGCCAAGTTACCCGGGGGGCTGGAGATACG.

Remarks on this clone: The CDR3 end is not reached by the read, which stops 3 residues before it; the germline J gene fills it in. This chain uses TRBV20-1 with TRBJ1-6; TRBD1 matches at 9 bases. Trimming took 0 bases from V and 2 from J; bases not matched to a gene: 5. The CDR3 sequence is 17 residues long. Germline loops: CDR1 DFQATT, CDR2 SNEGSKA (reference sequence). The part of the CDR3 DNA that was read is TGCAGTGCTAGAGACAGGGACAGGGTTCCCTATAATTCACCC. This codes for CSARDRDRVPYNSP. The entire CDR3 protein reads CSARDRDRVPYNSPLHF.

To note about this clone: The CDR3 is cut off 3 residues early in the read; its end comes from the germline J gene. The chain combines TRBV2 with TRBJ2-1; no definite D call. This CDR3 spans 14 amino acids. Trimming removed 4 bases at V and 2 bases at J, with 9 bases between. Looked up from germline, CDR1 is SNHLY and CDR2 is FYNNEI. The sequenced CDR3 bases are TGTGCCAGCAGTGCAGAACCAACCTACAATGAG. This sequence encodes CASSAEPTYNE. The CDR3 in full is CASSAEPTYNEQFF.

Remarks on this clone: With the read ending 3 residues before the CDR3 end, the germline J gene is used to fill in that end. This chain links TRBV20-1 with TRBJ2-5; D gene ambiguous. The CDR3 consists of 17 residues. CDR1 DFQATT and CDR2 SNEGSKA come from the germline V gene (reference sequence). V shed 0 bases and J shed 3 bases, with 20 bases lying between them. CDR3 DNA (partial): TGCAGTGCTAGAGATAGTAGGCAGGTTTGGTTTGAAGAGACC. Translated: CSARDSRQVWFEET. The whole CDR3 sequence reads CSARDSRQVWFEETQYF.

Of note for this clone: The read comes to an end 3 residues before the CDR3 does, leaving the germline J gene to fill in the end. The chain employs TRBV2 and TRBJ1-3; 7 bases align to TRBD1. The germline CDR1 and CDR2 sequences are SNHLY and FYNNEI. This CDR3 is built from 15 residues. The V segment lost 1 base and the J segment 3 bases; nucleotides outside the gene matches: 3. Partial CDR3 DNA: TGTGCCAGCAGTGAAGACAGGGGCCGTGGAAACACC. Translated, it gives CASSEDRGRGNT. The full CDR3 protein reads CASSEDRGRGNTIYF.

A remark on this clone: Coverage ceases 3 residues before the CDR3 finishes, and the germline J gene fills in the end. The chain carries TRBV5-1 and TRBJ1-3; the D gene is possibly TRBD1 (6 bases). The CDR3 totals 15 residues. Per germline, CDR1 SGHRS and CDR2 YFSETQ. The V and J ends lost 7 bases and 0 bases respectively, with 14 bases between them. The CDR3 DNA, read in part, is TGCGCCAGCTGCTACGGGGACAACTCTGGAAACACC. Encoded protein: CASCYGDNSGNT. The full-length CDR3 reads as CASCYGDNSGNTIYF.

In regard to this clone: The read ends 3 residues shy of where the CDR3 ends; the end is completed using the germline J gene. This sequence joins TRBV5-5 and TRBJ1-3; 7 nucleotides agree with TRBD1. The CDR3 runs to 14 residues. With V trimmed by 1 base and J by 3 bases, 1 base remained unmatched. Germline CDR1 SGHKS, CDR2 YYEKEE (reference sequence). The CDR3 here is CASSLSGGGNTIYF. The CDR3 bases that were read are TGTGCCAGCAGCTTGTCAGGGGGTGGAAACACC.

Concerning this clone: The missing CDR3 end, 3 residues past where the read stops, is filled in from the germline J gene. The rearrangement links TRBV19 to TRBJ2-3, with D uncertain. CDR3 length: 13 residues. Per germline, CDR1 LNHDA and CDR2 SQIVND (reference sequence). Trimming pared 5 bases from V and 1 base from J, leaving 7 bases between. CDR3 amino acids: CASSLGRTDTQYF. The covered CDR3 bases are TGTGCCAGTAGTCTAGGGCGCACAGATACG.

With regard to this clone: The read finishes 3 residues shy of the CDR3 end, and the germline J gene is used to complete it. The chain has TRBV7-2 and TRBJ1-1; 8 bases line up with TRBD1. Germline V gene sequence: CDR1 SGHTA, CDR2 FQGNSA. J lost 4 bases, V lost 5 bases, and 3 bases had no gene match. The CDR3 runs 13 residues. The CDR3 is CASSLGQGTEAFF. The sequenced CDR3 bases are TGTGCCAGCAGCCTCGGACAGGGCACTGAA.

In regard to this clone: The read comes to an end 3 residues before the CDR3 does, leaving the germline J gene to fill in the end. The chain is built from TRBV2 and TRBJ2-5; 10 nucleotides agree with TRBD2. Trimming at V came to 2 bases and at J to 5 bases, leaving 5 bases not matched to a gene. CDR1 is SNHLY and CDR2 is FYNNEI in the germline V gene. The CDR3 runs to 15 residues. This CDR3 is CASSEQRGGRETQYF. CDR3 DNA, as far as it was read: TGTGCCAGCAGTGAACAGCGGGGGGGCCGGGAGACC.

To note about this clone: With the read ending 3 residues before the CDR3 end, the germline J gene is used to fill in that end. The gene calls are TRBV7-8 and TRBJ2-7; D perhaps matches TRBD2 (6 bases). The length of the CDR3 is 14 residues. Trimming removed 5 bases at V and 0 bases at J, with 11 bases between. Germline V gene lookup returns CDR1 SGHVS and CDR2 FQNEAQ. The sequenced CDR3 bases are TGTGCCAGCAGCGACGGGACTCTCTCCTACGAG. Residues: CASSDGTLSYE. Given in full, the CDR3 is CASSDGTLSYEQYF.

Worth noting for this clone: The sequenced fragment ends 3 residues before the CDR3 boundary, so the rest is inferred from the germline J gene. V usage is TRBV5-4 and J usage is TRBJ2-7; the D gene is possibly TRBD1 (5 bases). The CDR3 contains 12 residues. V was clipped by 5 bases and J by 3 bases, with 9 bases between them. Germline assignment: CDR1 SGHNT and CDR2 YYREEE (reference sequence). Here the CDR3 reads CASSSDSYEQYF. The part of the CDR3 DNA that was read is TGTGCCAGCAGTTCCGACAGCTACGAG.

Notes on this clone: The read terminates 3 residues ahead of where the CDR3 ends, so the germline J gene completes it. This sequence joins TRBV7-6 and TRBJ2-7; 7 bases fit TRBD2. Germline V gives CDR1 SGHVS, CDR2 FNYEAQ. The V gene end was trimmed by 1 base and the J gene end by 0 bases; junction bases not matched to a gene: 3. The CDR3 totals 15 residues. The covered CDR3 bases are TGTGCCAGCAGCTTAGAGGCTAGCGGCTCCTACGAG. Translation gives CASSLEASGSYE. The CDR3 as a whole reads CASSLEASGSYEQYF.